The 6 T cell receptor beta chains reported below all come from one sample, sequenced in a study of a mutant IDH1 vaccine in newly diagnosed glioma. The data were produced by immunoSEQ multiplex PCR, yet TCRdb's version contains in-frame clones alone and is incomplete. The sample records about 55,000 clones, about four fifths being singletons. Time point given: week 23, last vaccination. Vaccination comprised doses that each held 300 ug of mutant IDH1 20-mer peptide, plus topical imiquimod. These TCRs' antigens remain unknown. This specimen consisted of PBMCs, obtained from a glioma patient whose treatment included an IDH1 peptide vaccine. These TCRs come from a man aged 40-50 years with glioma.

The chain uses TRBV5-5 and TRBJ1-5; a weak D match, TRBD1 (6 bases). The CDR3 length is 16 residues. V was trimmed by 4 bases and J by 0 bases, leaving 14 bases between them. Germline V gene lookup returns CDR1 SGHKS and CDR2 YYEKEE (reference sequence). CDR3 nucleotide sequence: TGTGCCAGCAGCAGGGACACCGTCGATAGCAATCAGCCCCAGCATTTT. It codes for CASSRDTVDSNQPQHF.

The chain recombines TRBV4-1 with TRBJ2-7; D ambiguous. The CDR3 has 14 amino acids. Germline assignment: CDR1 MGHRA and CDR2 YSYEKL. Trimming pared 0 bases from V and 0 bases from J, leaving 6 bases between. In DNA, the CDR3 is TGCGCCAGCAGCCAAGAGGGATTCTCCTACGAGCAGTACTTC. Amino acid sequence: CASSQEGFSYEQYF.

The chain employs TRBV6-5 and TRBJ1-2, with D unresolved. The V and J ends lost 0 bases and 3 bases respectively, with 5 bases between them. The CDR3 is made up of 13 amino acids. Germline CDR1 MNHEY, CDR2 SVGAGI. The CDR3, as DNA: TGTGCCAGCAGTTACTCGAGCCACTATGGCTACACCTTC. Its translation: CASSYSSHYGYTF.

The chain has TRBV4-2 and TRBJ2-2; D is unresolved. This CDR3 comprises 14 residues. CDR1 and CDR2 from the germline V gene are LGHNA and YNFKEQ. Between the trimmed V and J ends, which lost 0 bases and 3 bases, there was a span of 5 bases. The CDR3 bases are TGTGCCAGCAGCCAAGATTTGGACACCGGGGAGCTGTTTTTT. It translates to CASSQDLDTGELFF.

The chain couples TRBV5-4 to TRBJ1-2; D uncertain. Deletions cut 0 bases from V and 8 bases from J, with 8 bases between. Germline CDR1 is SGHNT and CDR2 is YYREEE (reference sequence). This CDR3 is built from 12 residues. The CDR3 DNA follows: TGTGCCAGCAGCTTGGAGGAGCGGGGCTACACCTTC. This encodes CASSLEERGYTF.

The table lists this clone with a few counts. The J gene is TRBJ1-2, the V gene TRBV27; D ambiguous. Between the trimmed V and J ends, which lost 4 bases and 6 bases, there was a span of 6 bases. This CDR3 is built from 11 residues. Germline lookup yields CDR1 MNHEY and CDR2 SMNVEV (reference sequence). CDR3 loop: CASSSGNGYTF. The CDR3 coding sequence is TGTGCCAGCAGTTCCGGCAATGGCTACACCTTC.